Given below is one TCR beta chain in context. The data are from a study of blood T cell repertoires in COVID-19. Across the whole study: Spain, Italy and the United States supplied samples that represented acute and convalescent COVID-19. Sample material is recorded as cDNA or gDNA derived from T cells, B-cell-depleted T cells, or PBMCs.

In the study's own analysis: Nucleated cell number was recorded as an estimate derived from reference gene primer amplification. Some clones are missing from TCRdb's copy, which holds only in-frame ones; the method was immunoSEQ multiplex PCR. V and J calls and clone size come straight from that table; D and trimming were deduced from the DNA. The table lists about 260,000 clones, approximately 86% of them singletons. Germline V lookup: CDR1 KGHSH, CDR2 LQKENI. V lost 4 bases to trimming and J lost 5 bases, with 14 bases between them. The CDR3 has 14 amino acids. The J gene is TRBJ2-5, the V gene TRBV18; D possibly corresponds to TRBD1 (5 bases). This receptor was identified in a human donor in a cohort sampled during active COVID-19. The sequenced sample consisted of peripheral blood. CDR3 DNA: TGTGCCAGCTCACTCATCGCAGGGTCTGAGACCCAGTACTTC. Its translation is CASSLIAGSETQYF.